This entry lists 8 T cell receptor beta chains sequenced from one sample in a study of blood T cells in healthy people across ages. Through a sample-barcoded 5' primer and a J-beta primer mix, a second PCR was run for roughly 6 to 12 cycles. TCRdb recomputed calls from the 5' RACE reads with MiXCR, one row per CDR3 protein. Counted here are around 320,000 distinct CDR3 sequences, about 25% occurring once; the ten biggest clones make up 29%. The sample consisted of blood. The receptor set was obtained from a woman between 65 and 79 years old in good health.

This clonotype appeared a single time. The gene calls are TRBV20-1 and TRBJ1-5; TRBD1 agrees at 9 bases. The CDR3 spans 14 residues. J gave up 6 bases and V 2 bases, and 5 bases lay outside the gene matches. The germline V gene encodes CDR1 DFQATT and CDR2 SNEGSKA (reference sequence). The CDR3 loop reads CSARLGTGTQPQHF. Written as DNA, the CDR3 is TGCAGTGCTAGACTTGGGACAGGGACTCAGCCCCAGCATTTT.

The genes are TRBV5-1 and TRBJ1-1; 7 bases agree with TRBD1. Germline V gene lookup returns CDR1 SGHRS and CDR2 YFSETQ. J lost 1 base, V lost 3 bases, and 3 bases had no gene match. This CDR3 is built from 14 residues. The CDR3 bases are TGCGCCAGCAGCTCTAGGGGGCCGAACACTGAAGCTTTCTTT. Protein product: CASSSRGPNTEAFF.

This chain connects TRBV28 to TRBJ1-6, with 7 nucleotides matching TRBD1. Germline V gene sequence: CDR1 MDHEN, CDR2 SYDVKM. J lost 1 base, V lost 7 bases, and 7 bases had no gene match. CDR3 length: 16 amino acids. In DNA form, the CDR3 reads TGTGCCAGCACCCCCAGGGGGGTTTCCTATAATTCACCCCTCCACTTT. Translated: CASTPRGVSYNSPLHF. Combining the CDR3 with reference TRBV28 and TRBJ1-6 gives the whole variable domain DVKVTQSSRYLVKRTGEKVFLECVQDMDHENMFWYRQDPGLGLRLIYFSYDVKMKEKGDIPEGYSVSREKKERFSLILESASTNQTSMYLCASTPRGVSYNSPLHFGNGTRLTVT.

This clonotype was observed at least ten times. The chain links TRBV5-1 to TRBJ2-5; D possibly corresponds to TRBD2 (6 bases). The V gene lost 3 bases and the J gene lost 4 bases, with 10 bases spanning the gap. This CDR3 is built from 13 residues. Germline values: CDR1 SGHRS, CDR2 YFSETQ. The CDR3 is CASSYGGPETQYF. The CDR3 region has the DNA TGCGCCAGCAGCTATGGAGGGCCAGAGACCCAGTACTTC.

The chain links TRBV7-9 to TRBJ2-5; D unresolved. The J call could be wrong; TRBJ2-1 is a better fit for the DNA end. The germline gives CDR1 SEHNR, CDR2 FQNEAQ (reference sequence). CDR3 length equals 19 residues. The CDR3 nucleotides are TGTGCCAGCAGCTTAGGCGATGAAGTTTGGGCGACCCGGCCTAATGAGCAGTTCTTC. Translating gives CASSLGDEVWATRPNEQFF.

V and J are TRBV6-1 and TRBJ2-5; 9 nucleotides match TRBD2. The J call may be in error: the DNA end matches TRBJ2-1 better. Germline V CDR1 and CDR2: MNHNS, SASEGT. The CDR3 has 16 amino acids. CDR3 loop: CASSEVRLAGNNEQFF. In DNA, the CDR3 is TGTGCCAGCAGTGAAGTCCGTCTAGCGGGGAACAATGAGCAGTTCTTC.

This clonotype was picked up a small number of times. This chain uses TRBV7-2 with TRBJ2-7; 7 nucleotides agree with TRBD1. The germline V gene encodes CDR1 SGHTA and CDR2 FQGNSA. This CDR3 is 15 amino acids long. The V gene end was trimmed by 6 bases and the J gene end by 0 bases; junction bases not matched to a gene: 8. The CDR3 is CASRPWTGSSYEQYF. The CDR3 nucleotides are TGTGCCAGCAGACCTTGGACAGGCAGCTCCTACGAGCAGTACTTC.

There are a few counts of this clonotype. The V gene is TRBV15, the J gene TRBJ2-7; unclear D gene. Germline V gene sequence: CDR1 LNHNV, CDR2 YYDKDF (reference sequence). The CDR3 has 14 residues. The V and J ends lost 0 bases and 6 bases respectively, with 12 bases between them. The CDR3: CATSRDVVGVEQYF. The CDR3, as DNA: TGTGCCACCAGCAGAGATGTGGTGGGCGTCGAGCAGTACTTC.